This T cell receptor beta chain emerged from a study of OX40 agonist ivuxolimab in advanced cancers. Study results and limitations: Normalized expansion of T-cell clones was also low for some nonresponders.

Details on this clone: The antigen is unknown.

Libraries were prepared by immunoSEQ multiplex PCR; TCRdb keeps only in-frame clonotypes and omits some of them. The sample has 25,000 to 30,000 clones, over 75% seen once; the top ten hold over 12%. Germline lookup yields CDR1 MNHNS and CDR2 SASEGT. V lost 3 bases to trimming and J lost 0 bases, with 9 bases between them. The CDR3 has 14 amino acids. The specimen was CD4+ or CD8+ T cells sorted from blood, collected in a trial of the OX40 agonist ivuxolimab. The V gene is TRBV6-1, the J gene TRBJ2-7, with D possibly matching TRBD1 (5 bases). The origin of this receptor is an adult with an advanced solid tumor such as melanoma, head and neck, liver or kidney cancer. CDR3 in DNA: TGTGCCAGCAGTGAGGAAGGGGACTCCTACGAGCAGTACTTC. Its protein product is CASSEEGDSYEQYF.